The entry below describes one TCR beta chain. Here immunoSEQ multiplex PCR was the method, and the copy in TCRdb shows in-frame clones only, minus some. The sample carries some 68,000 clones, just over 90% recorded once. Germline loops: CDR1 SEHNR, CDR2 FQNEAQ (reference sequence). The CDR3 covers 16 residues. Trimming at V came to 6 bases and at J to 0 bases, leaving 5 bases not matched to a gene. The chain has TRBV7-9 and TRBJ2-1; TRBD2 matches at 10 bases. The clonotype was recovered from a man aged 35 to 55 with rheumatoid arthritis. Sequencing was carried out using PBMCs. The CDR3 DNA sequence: TGTGCCAGCAGTCGACTAGCGGGTAGCTCCTACAATGAGCAGTTCTTC. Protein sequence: CASSRLAGSSYNEQFF.